Below, 32 T cell receptor beta chains from the same sample are listed, as sequenced in a study of CD8 T cells in ankylosing spondylitis (dated by TCRdb to 2017 to 2019). To prepare the library, 5' RACE was applied. Sequencer: Illumina HiSeq 2500. TCRdb reprocessing: public reads trimmed at Q25 with fastp, clones called with MiXCR, in-frame beta chains kept. All rows with the same CDR3 protein become a single entry with the most common DNA and genes. The sample table holds 250,000 or so distinct CDR3 sequences, of which 10% to 13% were seen once. Less than 3% of the sample comes from the top ten. Sequences were obtained from blood, either unsorted or a sorted T cell fraction (not recorded which). All receptors derive from a male donor with ankylosing spondylitis or in good health (not recorded which).

This clonotype occurred a few times. This sequence joins TRBV6-5 and TRBJ2-7; 8 positions match TRBD2. The J segment lost 5 bases and the V segment lost 7 bases, leaving 7 bases of the junction unmatched. Germline CDR1 and CDR2: MNHEY and SVGAGI. This CDR3 region has 13 residues. The CDR3 here is CASKSSGSHEQYF. As DNA, the CDR3 is TGTGCCAGCAAGTCGAGCGGGAGCCACGAGCAGTACTTC.

This clonotype was detected a few times. The gene calls are TRBV11-2 and TRBJ2-6, with 7 bases that match TRBD2. Losses at the gene ends were 3 bases for V and 7 bases for J; bases not matched to a gene: 18. Germline V lookup: CDR1 SGHAT, CDR2 FQNNGV. The CDR3 contains 19 residues. The CDR3 spells CASSLDRGAGRGPANVLTF. The CDR3, as DNA: TGTGCCAGCAGCTTGGATAGAGGAGCGGGGAGGGGTCCAGCCAACGTCCTGACTTTC.

There are many counts of this clonotype. V is TRBV6-1 and J is TRBJ2-5; the D call may be TRBD1 or TRBD2 (5 bases each). The CDR3 totals 15 residues. CDR1 and CDR2 (germline): MNHNS, SASEGT. Trimming took off 8 bases at V and 1 base at J, with 17 bases between the two ends. CDR3 protein: CASGRDGAIQETQYF. CDR3 DNA sequence: TGTGCCAGCGGGCGTGACGGGGCAATCCAAGAGACCCAGTACTTC.

This clonotype was seen a handful of times. This chain connects TRBV2 to TRBJ1-3, with 9 positions matching TRBD1. In germline, CDR1 is SNHLY, CDR2 FYNNEI. The CDR3 contains 14 residues. The V and J ends lost 4 bases and 7 bases, in that order; junction bases with no gene match: 5. CDR3 coding DNA: TGTGCCAGCAGTGCCGGGACAGGGCGTAACACCATATATTTT. Protein sequence: CASSAGTGRNTIYF.

This clonotype was seen only a few times. Being one base from a much bigger clone, this may be a read error. V is TRBV3-1 and J is TRBJ1-6; D call uncertain. V dropped 1 base and J dropped 9 bases, with 13 bases sitting between them. CDR1 and CDR2 from the germline V gene are LGHDT and YNNKEL (reference sequence). The CDR3 length is 15 residues. The DNA of the CDR3 is TGTGCCAGCAGCCAAGTTAGGATTAGCAGTTCACCCCTCCACTTT. This sequence encodes CASSQVRISSSPLHF.

This clonotype has ten or more counts. J is TRBJ1-1 and V is TRBV3-1; no clear D gene. The V and J ends lost 1 base and 2 bases respectively, with 5 bases between them. Germline CDR1 and CDR2: LGHDT and YNNKEL (reference sequence). The length of the CDR3 is 13 residues. The CDR3 sequence is CASSQGENTEAFF. The CDR3 coding sequence is TGTGCCAGCAGCCAAGGGGAAAACACTGAAGCTTTCTTT.

This clonotype showed up many times. V gene TRBV11-2 combines with J gene TRBJ1-2, with 12 nucleotides matching TRBD1. The CDR3 covers 15 residues. Trimming cost V 2 bases and J 8 bases; bases outside gene matches: 6. Germline CDR1 is SGHAT and CDR2 is FQNNGV. The CDR3 DNA reads TGTGCCAGCAGCTTACCGGGACAGGGGGCAAAAGGCTACACCTTC. Translation gives CASSLPGQGAKGYTF.

This clonotype was recorded at least ten times. This chain joins TRBV20-1 and TRBJ2-1, with 9 bases fitting TRBD2. The CDR3 contains 16 residues. After removal of 6 bases from V and 4 bases from J, the junction contained 13 bases not matched to a gene. From germline, CDR1 is DFQATT and CDR2 SNEGSKA (reference sequence). CDR3 DNA: TGCAGTGCCATCCTTGGAGGCACTAGCGGGTACAATGAGCAGTTCTTC. This gives the protein CSAILGGTSGYNEQFF.

In its sample, this clonotype was seen many times. The chain links TRBV12-3 or TRBV12-4 to TRBJ2-5; no clear D. The V gene lost 1 base and the J gene lost 5 bases, with 11 bases spanning the gap. The CDR3 is made up of 14 amino acids. The CDR3 protein is CASSLVPREETQYF. CDR3 nucleotides: TGTGCCAGCAGTTTAGTTCCTAGAGAGGAGACCCAGTACTTC.

This clonotype has only a few counts. This chain links TRBV12-3 or TRBV12-4 with TRBJ1-2; TRBD1 might be the D (6 bases). This CDR3 is 15 amino acids long. V was pared by 7 bases and J by 3 bases, with 18 bases between. This chain's CDR3 is CASIPGGGGDYGYTF. The CDR3 nucleotides read TGTGCCAGCATCCCGGGGGGTGGGGGCGACTATGGCTACACCTTC.

This clonotype appeared once. A much larger clone differs by one base, so this may be a read error. This chain connects TRBV12-3 or TRBV12-4 to TRBJ2-3, with 7 bases identical to TRBD2. The CDR3 contains 12 residues. The CDR3 is CAGSWDYLTQYF. The CDR3 coding sequence is TGTGCCGGCAGCTGGGACTACCTTACGCAGTATTTT.

This clonotype showed up just a few times. The V and J genes are TRBV29-1 and TRBJ2-1, with TRBD2 identical over 13 bases. This CDR3 has 15 amino acids. Germline V gene lookup returns CDR1 SQVTM and CDR2 ANQGSEA. V trimming: 7 bases; J trimming: 8 bases; junction bases outside the gene matches: 11. The CDR3 is CSALGGTSGNDEQFF. CDR3 in DNA: TGCAGCGCCCTCGGCGGGACTAGCGGGAATGATGAGCAGTTCTTC.

At least ten counts were recorded for this clonotype. The chain employs TRBV5-1 and TRBJ2-7, with 13 bases that match TRBD2. CDR1 and CDR2 (germline): SGHRS, YFSETQ. The J segment lost 3 bases and the V segment lost 0 bases, leaving 3 bases of the junction unmatched. The CDR3 runs 16 residues. CDR3 in amino acids: CASSLGTSGSFYEQYF. CDR3 nucleotide sequence: TGCGCCAGCAGCTTGGGGACTAGCGGGAGTTTCTACGAGCAGTACTTC.

Ten or more counts support this clonotype. The chain combines TRBV30 with TRBJ1-4; D gene uncertain. Trimming took 5 bases from V and 7 from J, leaving 11 bases between them. The CDR3 totals 12 residues. The V gene's germline CDR1 is GTSNPN and CDR2 SVGIG (reference sequence). In nucleotides, the CDR3 is TGTGCCTGGTCAATGGTTGGTGAAAAACTGTTTTTT. The encoded protein is CAWSMVGEKLFF.

The sample holds many counts of this clonotype. The rearrangement links TRBV4-2 to TRBJ2-3; 8 bases map to TRBD2. CDR1 is LGHNA and CDR2 is YNFKEQ in the germline V gene. The V gene end was trimmed by 4 bases and the J gene end by 5 bases; junction bases not matched to a gene: 11. The CDR3 covers 16 residues. The CDR3 spells CASSRFTEAGGDTQYF. CDR3 coding DNA: TGTGCCAGCAGCCGGTTTACCGAGGCGGGAGGAGATACGCAGTATTTT.

Of note for this clonotype: No conserved phenylalanine or tryptophan ends this CDR3, so it is likely a read error. It is unclear where the CDR3 begins or ends on the DNA, so no DNA is shown, and the CDR3 is as TCRdb lists it. The chain has TRBV21-1 and TRBJ1-1; TRBD1 reflects the table's D call only, with no check against the DNA. TRBV21-1 is deemed a pseudogene. The CDR3 length equals 12 residues, ends included. The CDR3 spells CARDRDRVEGVI.

A few counts support this clonotype. The chain joins TRBV30 to TRBJ1-1; D is unclear. The CDR3 is 13 amino acids. Germline CDR1 and CDR2: GTSNPN and SVGIG (reference sequence). V gave up 0 bases and J gave up 0 bases, with 5 bases separating them. The CDR3 here is CAWSVWMNTEAFF. The DNA for the CDR3 is TGTGCCTGGAGTGTGTGGATGAACACTGAAGCTTTCTTT.

There are many counts of this clonotype. The chain uses TRBV20-1 and TRBJ2-3; TRBD2 agrees at 10 bases. This CDR3 comprises 18 residues. Losses at the gene ends were 0 bases for V and 3 bases for J; bases not matched to a gene: 12. Germline assignment: CDR1 DFQATT and CDR2 SNEGSKA (reference sequence). The CDR3 DNA is TGCAGTGCTAGAGATTTCAGGGAACCTAGCGGGAGTACAGATACGCAGTATTTT. Amino acid sequence: CSARDFREPSGSTDTQYF.

The genes are TRBV12-3 or TRBV12-4 and TRBJ2-5; 16 bases match TRBD2. V shed 5 bases, J shed 2 bases, and the junction held 14 bases outside the gene matches. CDR3 length: 20 residues. CDR3 loop: CASSPGGRGLAGGTQETQYF. The CDR3 coding sequence is TGTGCCAGCAGTCCAGGGGGCAGGGGACTAGCGGGGGGGACTCAAGAGACCCAGTACTTC.

This clonotype appeared many times. V and J are TRBV5-1 and TRBJ2-2; D not certain. The germline V and J ends were trimmed by 0 bases and 1 base, with 7 bases remaining between them. The germline gives CDR1 SGHRS, CDR2 YFSETQ. The CDR3 loop spans 15 amino acids. CDR3 sequence (DNA): TGCGCCAGCAGCTTGGAGTCCTTGAACACCGGGGAGCTGTTTTTT. This encodes CASSLESLNTGELFF.

V usage is TRBV12-3 or TRBV12-4 and J usage is TRBJ2-2; D not certain. With 0 bases removed from V and 3 bases from J, the gap between germline ends came to 8 bases. This CDR3 region has 15 residues. The CDR3 loop is CASSLARTDTGELFF. As DNA, the CDR3 is TGTGCCAGCAGTTTAGCCCGCACGGACACCGGGGAGCTGTTTTTT.

About this clonotype: A read error is possible here, since a much larger clone lies one base away. The rearrangement links TRBV6-1 to TRBJ1-2, with 8 bases matching TRBD1. There are 15 residues in the CDR3. Losses at the gene ends were 8 bases for V and 4 bases for J; bases not matched to a gene: 12. The germline V gene has CDR1 MNHNS and CDR2 SASEGT. In nucleotides, the CDR3 is TGTGCCAGCGGGCCCCAGGGGGCGCAAGCCTATGGCTACACCTTC. It specifies CASGPQGAQAYGYTF.

CDR3 residues: CASSDSGEPGLVFF. As DNA, the CDR3 is TGTGCCAGCAGCGACAGTGGGGAACCCGGTTTAGTGTTCTTT. The genes are TRBV7-9 and TRBJ1-1; TRBD1 is a possible D gene (5 bases). Germline-derived CDR1 and CDR2 are SEHNR and FQNEAQ (reference sequence). This CDR3 comprises 14 residues. V was cut by 5 bases and J by 14 bases, with 24 bases left in between. Using reference TRBV7-9 and TRBJ1-1 for the parts outside the CDR3, the full variable domain is DTGVSQNPRHKITKRGQNVTFRCDPISEHNRLYWYRQTLGQGPEFLTYFQNEAQLEKSRLLSDRFSAERPKGSFSTLEIQRTEQGDSAMYLCASSDSGEPGLVFFGQGTRLTVV.

The V and J genes are TRBV30 and TRBJ2-3; 7 bases align to TRBD2. Germline-derived CDR1 and CDR2 are GTSNPN and SVGIG (reference sequence). V lost 5 bases and J lost 6; bases outside the gene matches: 23. The CDR3 runs to 18 residues. The chain's CDR3 is CAWSHPVRASGPWDTQYF. CDR3 DNA sequence: TGTGCCTGGTCTCACCCGGTTCGGGCTAGCGGACCTTGGGATACGCAGTATTTT.

This sequence joins TRBV18 and TRBJ2-2; D perhaps matches TRBD1 (5 bases). The CDR3 length is 14 residues. Trimming cost V 6 bases and J 2 bases, with 10 bases left between them. Germline V CDR1 and CDR2: KGHSH, LQKENI. CDR3 in DNA: TGTGCCAGCTCGTCGACAGAAAACACCGGGGAGCTGTTTTTT. Protein sequence: CASSSTENTGELFF.

Ten or more counts support this clonotype. The rearrangement uses TRBV5-1 and TRBJ1-1, with D hard to call. From germline, CDR1 is SGHRS and CDR2 YFSETQ. V was trimmed by 5 bases and J by 0 bases, leaving 11 bases between them. This CDR3 is built from 14 residues. This CDR3 is CASSPSDMNTEAFF. The CDR3 DNA follows: TGCGCCAGCAGTCCAAGTGACATGAACACTGAAGCTTTCTTT.

J is TRBJ2-2 and V is TRBV4-2; weak D call: TRBD1 (5 bases). This CDR3 contains 15 residues. The V gene's germline CDR1 is LGHNA and CDR2 YNFKEQ. Trimming took 2 bases from V and 4 from J, leaving 11 bases between them. Here the CDR3 reads CASSQSRVGTGELFF. In DNA form, the CDR3 reads TGTGCCAGCAGCCAAAGCAGGGTAGGCACCGGGGAGCTGTTTTTT.

This clonotype occurred many times. The chain recombines TRBV6-6 with TRBJ2-1; a possible D gene is TRBD1 (5 bases). Germline V lookup: CDR1 MNHNY, CDR2 SVGAGI (reference sequence). V lost 6 bases to trimming and J lost 7 bases, with 13 bases between them. The CDR3 runs 13 residues. The CDR3 reads CASSSVGANEQFF. CDR3 DNA sequence: TGTGCCAGCAGCTCCGTAGGGGCGAATGAGCAGTTCTTC.

This clonotype came up many times. The rearrangement links TRBV12-3 or TRBV12-4 to TRBJ2-3; D is tentatively TRBD1 or TRBD2 (5 bases each). Between the trimmed V and J ends, which lost 6 bases and 1 base, there was a span of 14 bases. This CDR3 spans 15 amino acids. The CDR3 nucleotides are TGTGCCAGCAGCCGGGGTGGGGACCGCACAGATACGCAGTATTTT. It yields the protein CASSRGGDRTDTQYF.

This clonotype was observed many times. J is TRBJ1-3 and V is TRBV10-3, with a possible D match to TRBD1 (5 bases). The CDR3 sequence is 15 residues long. CDR1 is ENHRY and CDR2 is SYGVKD in the germline V gene. V lost 4 bases, J lost 0 bases, and 10 bases lay in between. The CDR3 region is CAISGGKDSGNTIYF. The CDR3 nucleotides are TGTGCCATCAGTGGGGGGAAGGACTCTGGAAACACCATATATTTT.

V is TRBV7-3 and J is TRBJ2-7; TRBD2 matches at 9 bases. Germline CDR1 reads SGHTA; CDR2 reads FQGTGA. The CDR3 is 22 amino acids. Trimming cost V 1 base and J 9 bases; bases outside gene matches: 31. CDR3 nucleotide sequence: TGTGCCAGCAGCTTAAGCCCCTTTCGGGCTAGCGGGATCGATGCGTTCTCGGAAGGGCAGTACTTC. Its protein is CASSLSPFRASGIDAFSEGQYF.

This clonotype came up many times. The V call is TRBV9, the J call TRBJ2-7; perhaps TRBD1 as D (5 bases). Looked up from germline, CDR1 is SGDLS and CDR2 is YYNGEE. Trimming shortened V by 0 bases and J by 6 bases, and 16 bases separated the two germline ends. The CDR3 consists of 15 residues. CDR3 nucleotide sequence: TGTGCCAGCAGCGTAGGCGGCCAAGGGGCTATCGAGCAGTACTTC. Its protein is CASSVGGQGAIEQYF.